This T cell receptor (beta chain) was sequenced for a study of blood T cell repertoires in COVID-19. Study as a whole: Researchers got acute and convalescent COVID-19 samples from the United States, Italy and Spain.

The protocol was immunoSEQ multiplex PCR, while the TCRdb copy is restricted to in-frame clones and leaves out a portion. This table holds some 50,000 clones, 65% to 90% found once. Trimming took 1 base from V and 0 from J, leaving 10 bases between them. Germline assignment: CDR1 LNHDA and CDR2 SQIVND (reference sequence). The CDR3 length is 17 residues. The sequencing sample was made of peripheral blood. The receptor comes from a human donor in a cohort sampled during active COVID-19. The chain carries TRBV19 and TRBJ1-6, with D unresolved. In DNA, the CDR3 is TGTGCCAGTAGTATAGCCGCGGAGAGCTCCTATAATTCACCCCTCCACTTT. This gives the protein CASSIAAESSYNSPLHF.